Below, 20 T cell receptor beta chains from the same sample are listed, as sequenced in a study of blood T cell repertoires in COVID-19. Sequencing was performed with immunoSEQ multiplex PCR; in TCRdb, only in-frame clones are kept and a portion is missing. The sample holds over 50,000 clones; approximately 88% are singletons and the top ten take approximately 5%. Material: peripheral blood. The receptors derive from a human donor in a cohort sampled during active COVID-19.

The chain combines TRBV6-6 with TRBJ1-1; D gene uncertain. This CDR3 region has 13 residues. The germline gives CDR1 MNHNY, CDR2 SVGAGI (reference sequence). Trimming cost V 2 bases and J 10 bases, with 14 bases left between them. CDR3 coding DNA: TGTGCCAGCAGTTACGACTACACAGCAGGAGCTTTCTTT. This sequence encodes CASSYDYTAGAFF.

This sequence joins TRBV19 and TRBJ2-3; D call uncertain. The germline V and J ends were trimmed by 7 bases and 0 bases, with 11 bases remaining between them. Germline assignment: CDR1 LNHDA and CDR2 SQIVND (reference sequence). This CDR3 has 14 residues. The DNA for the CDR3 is TGTGCCAGTACGGAGAGAGCGAGCACAGATACGCAGTATTTT. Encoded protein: CASTERASTDTQYF.

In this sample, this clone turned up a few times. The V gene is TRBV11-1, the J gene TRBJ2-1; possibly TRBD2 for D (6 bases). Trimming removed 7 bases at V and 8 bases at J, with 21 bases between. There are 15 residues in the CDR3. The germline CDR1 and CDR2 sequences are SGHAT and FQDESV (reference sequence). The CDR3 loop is CASTMGLAASDEQFF. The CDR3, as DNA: TGTGCCAGCACGATGGGACTGGCAGCTTCGGATGAGCAGTTCTTC.

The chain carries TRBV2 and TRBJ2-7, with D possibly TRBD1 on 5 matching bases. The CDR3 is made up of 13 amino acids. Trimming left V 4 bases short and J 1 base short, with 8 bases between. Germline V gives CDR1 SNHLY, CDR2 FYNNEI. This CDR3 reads CASSGGISYEQYF. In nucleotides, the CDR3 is TGTGCCAGCAGTGGGGGCATTTCCTACGAGCAGTACTTC.

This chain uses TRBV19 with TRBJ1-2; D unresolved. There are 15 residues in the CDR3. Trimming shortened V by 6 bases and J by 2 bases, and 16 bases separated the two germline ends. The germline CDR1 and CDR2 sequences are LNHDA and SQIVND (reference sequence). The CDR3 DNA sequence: TGTGCCAGTAGCCGCCGCGGGCTGGAGAACTATGGCTACACCTTC. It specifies CASSRRGLENYGYTF.

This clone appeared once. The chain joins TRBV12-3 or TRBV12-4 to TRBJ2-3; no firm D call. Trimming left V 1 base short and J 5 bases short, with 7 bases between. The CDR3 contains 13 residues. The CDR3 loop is CASSLGRRDTQYF. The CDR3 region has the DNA TGTGCCAGCAGTTTAGGGCGGAGAGATACGCAGTATTTT.

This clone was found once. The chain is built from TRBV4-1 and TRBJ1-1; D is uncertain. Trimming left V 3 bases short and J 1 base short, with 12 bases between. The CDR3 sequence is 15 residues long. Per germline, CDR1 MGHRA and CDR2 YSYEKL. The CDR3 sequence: CASSHGVGRNTEAFF. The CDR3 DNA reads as TGCGCCAGCAGCCACGGGGTAGGGAGGAACACTGAAGCTTTCTTT.

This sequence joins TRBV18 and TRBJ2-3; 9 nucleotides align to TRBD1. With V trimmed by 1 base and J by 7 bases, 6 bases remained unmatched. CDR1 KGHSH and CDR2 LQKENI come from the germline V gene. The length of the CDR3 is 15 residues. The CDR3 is CASSPLATGGYTQYF. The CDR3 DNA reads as TGTGCCAGCTCACCACTAGCGACAGGGGGGTATACGCAGTATTTT.

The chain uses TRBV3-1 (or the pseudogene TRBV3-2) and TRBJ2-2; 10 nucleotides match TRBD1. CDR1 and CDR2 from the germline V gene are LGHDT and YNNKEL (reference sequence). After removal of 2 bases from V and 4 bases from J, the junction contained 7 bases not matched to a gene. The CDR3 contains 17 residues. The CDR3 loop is CASSQRQGAWGTGELFF. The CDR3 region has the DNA TGTGCCAGCAGCCAAAGACAGGGGGCTTGGGGCACCGGGGAGCTGTTTTTT.

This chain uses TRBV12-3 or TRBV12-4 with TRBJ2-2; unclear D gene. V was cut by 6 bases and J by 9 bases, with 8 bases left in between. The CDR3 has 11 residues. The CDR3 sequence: CASSLRRELFF. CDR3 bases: TGTGCCAGCAGCCTCCGTAGGGAGCTGTTTTTT.

CDR3 protein: CASRKTVSGNTIYF. DNA of the CDR3: TGTGCCAGCAGGAAAACTGTCTCTGGAAACACCATATATTTT. The rearrangement joins TRBV6-5 to TRBJ1-3, with D hard to call. V lost 6 bases to trimming and J lost 0 bases, with 9 bases between them. CDR3 length equals 14 residues. From germline, CDR1 is MNHEY and CDR2 SVGAGI.

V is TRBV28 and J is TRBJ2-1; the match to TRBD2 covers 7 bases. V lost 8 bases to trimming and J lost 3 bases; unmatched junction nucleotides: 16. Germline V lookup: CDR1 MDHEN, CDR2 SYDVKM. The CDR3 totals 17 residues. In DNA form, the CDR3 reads TGTGCCAGCCCTCCCAGTCTCGCTAGCGGAGTCTACAATGAGCAGTTCTTC. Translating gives CASPPSLASGVYNEQFF.

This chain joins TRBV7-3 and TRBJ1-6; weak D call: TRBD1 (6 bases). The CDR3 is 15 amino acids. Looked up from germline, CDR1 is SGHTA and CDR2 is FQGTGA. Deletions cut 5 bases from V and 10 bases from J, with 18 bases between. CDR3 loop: CASSKTGATDSPLHF. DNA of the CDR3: TGTGCCAGCAGCAAGACAGGCGCAACGGACTCACCCCTCCACTTT.

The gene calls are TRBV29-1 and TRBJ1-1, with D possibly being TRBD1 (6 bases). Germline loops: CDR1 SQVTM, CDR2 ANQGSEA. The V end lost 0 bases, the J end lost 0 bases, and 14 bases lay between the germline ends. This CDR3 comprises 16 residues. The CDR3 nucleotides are TGCAGCGTTGAAGACGGGACAAGGGGTATGAACACTGAAGCTTTCTTT. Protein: CSVEDGTRGMNTEAFF. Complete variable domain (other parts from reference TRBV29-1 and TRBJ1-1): SAVISQKPSRDICQRGTSLTIQCQVDSQVTMMFWYRQQPGQSLTLIATANQGSEATYESGFVIDKFPISRPNLTFSTLTVSNMSPEDSSIYLCSVEDGTRGMNTEAFFGQGTRLTVV.

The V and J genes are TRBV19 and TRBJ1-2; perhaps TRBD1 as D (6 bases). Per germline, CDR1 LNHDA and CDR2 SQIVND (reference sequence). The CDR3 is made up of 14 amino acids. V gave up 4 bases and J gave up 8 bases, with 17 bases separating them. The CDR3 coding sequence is TGTGCCAGTAGTACCCCGACAGGTACGTCGGGCTACACCTTC. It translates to CASSTPTGTSGYTF.

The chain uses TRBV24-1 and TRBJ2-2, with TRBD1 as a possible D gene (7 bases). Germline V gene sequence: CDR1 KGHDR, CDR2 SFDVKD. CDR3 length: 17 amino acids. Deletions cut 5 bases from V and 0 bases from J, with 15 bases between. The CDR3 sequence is CATSGPAGQTNTGELFF. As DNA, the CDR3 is TGTGCCACCAGTGGACCCGCGGGACAGACGAACACCGGGGAGCTGTTTTTT.

The CDR3 protein is CASSSSGGRVEQYF. The CDR3 region has the DNA TGTGCCAGCAGTTCTTCAGGGGGTCGGGTCGAGCAGTACTTC. The chain uses TRBV6-6 and TRBJ2-7, with 7 bases identical to TRBD1. This CDR3 comprises 14 residues. From germline, CDR1 is MNHNY and CDR2 SVGAGI (reference sequence). The junction had 9 bases not matched to a gene; V was cut back by 4 bases and J by 6 bases.

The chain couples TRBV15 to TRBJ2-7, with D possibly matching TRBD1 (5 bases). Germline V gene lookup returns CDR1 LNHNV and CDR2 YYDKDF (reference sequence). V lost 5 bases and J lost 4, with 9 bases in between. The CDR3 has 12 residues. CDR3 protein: CATSLRGYEQYF. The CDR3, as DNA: TGTGCCACCAGCCTAAGGGGTTACGAGCAGTACTTC.

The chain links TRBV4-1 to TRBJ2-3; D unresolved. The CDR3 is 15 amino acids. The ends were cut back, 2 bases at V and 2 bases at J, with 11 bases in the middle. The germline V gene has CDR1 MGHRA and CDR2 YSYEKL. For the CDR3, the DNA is TGCGCCAGCAGCCAACAGGTGCGAACCACAGATACGCAGTATTTT. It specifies CASSQQVRTTDTQYF.

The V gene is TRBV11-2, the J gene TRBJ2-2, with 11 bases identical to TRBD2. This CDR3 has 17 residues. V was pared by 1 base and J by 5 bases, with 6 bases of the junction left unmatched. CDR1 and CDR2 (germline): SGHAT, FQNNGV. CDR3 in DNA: TGTGCCAGCAGCTTAGGACCACTAGCGGGAGATACCGGGGAGCTGTTTTTT. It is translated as CASSLGPLAGDTGELFF. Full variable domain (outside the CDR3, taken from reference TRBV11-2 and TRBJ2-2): EAGVAQSPRYKIIEKRQSVAFWCNPISGHATLYWYQQILGQGPKLLIQFQNNGVVDDSQLPKDRFSAERLKGVDSTLKIQPAKLEDSAVYLCASSLGPLAGDTGELFFGEGSRLTVL.